This TCR beta chain emerged from a study of vaccination and CD4 T cells after COVID-19. On this clonotype itself: Its specificity is not known.

The Oncomine TCR Beta short-read assay generated sequence data from the DNA of cultured CD4+ T cells. One entry per CDR3 protein, called by TCRdb with MiXCR from the PCR reads. The data hold about 15,000 distinct CDR3 sequences, with approximately 50% observed a single time. Treatment in this sample: approximately 9-day PBMC culture with coronavirus spike peptide pools or control peptides (ViraFEST assay). Sample: CD4+ T cells from blood, cultured in vitro. This TCR derives from a human donor who had recovered from COVID-19.

The DNA for the CDR3 is TGTGCCAGCAGCTTGGGACAGACGGTAGCTTTCTTT. Protein: CASSLGQTVAFF. The chain recombines TRBV11-2 with TRBJ1-1, with 7 bases identical to TRBD1. Germline CDR1 reads SGHAT; CDR2 reads FQNNGV. This CDR3 contains 12 residues. The V gene end was trimmed by 3 bases and the J gene end by 10 bases; junction bases not matched to a gene: 5.